A selection of T cell receptor beta chains follows, all from one sample in a study of blood T cell repertoires in COVID-19. Profiling relied on immunoSEQ multiplex PCR, and the TCRdb table lists in-frame clones only, not all of them. Among approximately 71,000 clones listed, approximately 79% were seen once. Sequenced input: peripheral blood. All receptors come from a man aged 60 to 69 with active or convalescent COVID-19. The CDR3 runs from the conserved cysteine through the conserved F or W. D genes are given only for firm matches. Some rows mark clone size as missing; the rest say once, few, many or name a class of expanded clone.

V: TRBV10-3
J: TRBJ1-3
size: -
D: -
CDR3: CAITPSGASGNTIYF
DNA: TGTGCCATCACCCCCTCAGGGGCCTCTGGAAACACCATATATTTT

V: TRBV12-5
J: TRBJ2-1
size: -
D: TRBD1
CDR3: CASGQGTGAYNEQFF
DNA: TGTGCTAGTGGCCAGGGGACAGGGGCTTACAATGAGCAGTTCTTC

V: TRBV24-1
J: TRBJ2-5
size: -
D: -
CDR3: CATSALLGTSETQYF
DNA: TGTGCCACCAGTGCCCTACTGGGCACGAGTGAGACCCAGTACTTC

V: TRBV7-8
J: TRBJ1-3
size: -
D: -
CDR3: CASSLVAFSGNTIYF
DNA: TGTGCCAGCAGCTTAGTAGCCTTCTCTGGAAACACCATATATTTT

V: TRBV28
J: TRBJ1-1
size: -
D: -
CDR3: CASSLAGGTEAFF
DNA: TGTGCCAGCAGTCTTGCGGGAGGGACTGAAGCTTTCTTT

V: TRBV30
J: TRBJ2-5
size: -
D: -
CDR3: CAWSPGITETQYF
DNA: TGTGCCTGGAGCCCAGGCATAACAGAGACCCAGTACTTC

V: TRBV4-1
J: TRBJ1-6
size: few
D: -
CDR3: CASSQVQLQSPLHF
DNA: TGCGCCAGCAGCCAAGTACAGTTACAGTCACCCCTCCACTTT

V: TRBV28
J: TRBJ2-1
size: -
D: TRBD2
CDR3: CASSFVLTGTPGGYNEQFF
DNA: TGTGCCAGCAGTTTCGTCCTTACCGGGACCCCGGGGGGCTACAATGAGCAGTTCTTC

V: TRBV6-5
J: TRBJ2-3
size: -
D: TRBD2
CDR3: CASGPAGVGTDTQYF
DNA: TGTGCCAGCGGCCCAGCGGGGGTTGGCACAGATACGCAGTATTTT

V: TRBV28
J: TRBJ1-2
size: -
D: -
CDR3: CATRRGRGNYGYTF
DNA: TGTGCCACCCGCAGGGGCAGGGGTAACTATGGCTACACCTTC

V: TRBV6-4
J: TRBJ1-4
size: -
D: -
CDR3: CASSPSAGGDEKLFF
DNA: TGTGCCAGCAGTCCCTCTGCGGGAGGGGATGAAAAACTGTTTTTT

V: TRBV7-9
J: TRBJ2-7
size: -
D: -
CDR3: CASISSFTRSYEQYF
DNA: TGTGCCAGCATCTCCTCCTTTACGCGGTCCTACGAGCAGTACTTC

V: TRBV14
J: TRBJ1-3
size: -
D: -
CDR3: CASSQDSSSGNTIYF
DNA: TGTGCCAGCAGCCAAGACTCGAGCTCTGGAAACACCATATATTTT

V: TRBV4-3
J: TRBJ1-4
size: -
D: TRBD1
CDR3: CASSQAPGQGAQVGEKLFF
DNA: TGCGCCAGCAGCCAAGCTCCGGGACAGGGGGCCCAGGTTGGTGAAAAACTGTTTTTT

V: TRBV5-1
J: TRBJ1-6
size: -
D: TRBD1
CDR3: CASSITGGAWGSYNSPLHF
DNA: TGCGCCAGCAGCATTACAGGGGGCGCGTGGGGCTCCTATAATTCACCCCTCCACTTT

V: TRBV4-2
J: TRBJ2-7
size: -
D: TRBD2
CDR3: CASSLRALAGGSGSYEQYF
DNA: TGTGCCAGCAGCCTACGAGCCCTAGCGGGGGGGTCGGGATCCTACGAGCAGTACTTC

V: TRBV5-1
J: TRBJ2-6
size: -
D: TRBD2
CDR3: CASSYGGASGANVLTF
DNA: TGCGCCAGCAGCTACGGGGGGGCCTCTGGGGCCAACGTCCTGACTTTC

V: TRBV29-1
J: TRBJ1-2
size: few
D: TRBD1
CDR3: CSVEAGQGSGYTF
DNA: TGCAGCGTTGAGGCGGGACAGGGTTCTGGCTACACCTTC

V: TRBV5-4
J: TRBJ2-1
size: -
D: -
CDR3: CASSLFGGNEQFF
DNA: TGTGCCAGCAGCCTATTTGGGGGGAATGAGCAGTTCTTC

V: TRBV15
J: TRBJ2-5
size: -
D: -
CDR3: CATSRVEGMAPQETQYF
DNA: TGTGCCACCAGCAGAGTAGAGGGAATGGCCCCCCAAGAGACCCAGTACTTC

V: TRBV3-1/TRBV3-2
J: TRBJ1-4
size: -
D: TRBD1
CDR3: CASSPMLTGVTNEKLFF
DNA: TGTGCCAGCAGCCCGATGTTGACAGGGGTAACTAATGAAAAACTGTTTTTT

V: TRBV5-1
J: TRBJ2-5
size: -
D: TRBD1
CDR3: CASSQGQGPWGETQYF
DNA: TGCGCCAGCAGCCAGGGACAGGGGCCTTGGGGAGAGACCCAGTACTTC

V: TRBV4-1
J: TRBJ1-4
size: -
D: -
CDR3: CASSQGPPRGTNEKLFF
DNA: TGCGCCAGCAGCCAAGGCCCCCCTAGGGGGACTAATGAAAAACTGTTTTTT

V: TRBV5-4
J: TRBJ2-4
size: -
D: TRBD2
CDR3: CASSLDAQRGVDIQYF
DNA: TGTGCCAGCAGCTTGGACGCCCAGCGGGGGGTCGACATTCAGTACTTC

V: TRBV28
J: TRBJ1-3
size: -
D: -
CDR3: CASRPATGVGGNTIYF
DNA: TGTGCCAGCAGACCAGCGACAGGTGTGGGGGGAAACACCATATATTTT

V: TRBV3-1/TRBV3-2
J: TRBJ1-1
size: -
D: TRBD1
CDR3: CASSQPGGQVFNTEAFF
DNA: TGTGCCAGCAGCCAACCCGGAGGACAGGTCTTTAACACTGAAGCTTTCTTT

V: TRBV19
J: TRBJ1-5
size: -
D: TRBD1
CDR3: CASSITGTGNQPQHF
DNA: TGTGCCAGTAGTATCACCGGGACAGGGAACCAGCCCCAGCATTTT

V: TRBV2
J: TRBJ1-3
size: many
D: TRBD1
CDR3: CASSETTGGFGNTIYF
DNA: TGTGCCAGCAGCGAAACTACAGGGGGCTTTGGAAACACCATATATTTT

V: TRBV28
J: TRBJ2-1
size: -
D: TRBD1
CDR3: CASSSLDRGSEFF
DNA: TGTGCCAGCAGTTCGTTAGACAGGGGGAGTGAGTTCTTC

V: TRBV19
J: TRBJ2-5
size: -
D: TRBD2
CDR3: CASSMTSGDEQETQYF
DNA: TGTGCCAGTAGTATGACTAGCGGGGACGAACAAGAGACCCAGTACTTC

V: TRBV2
J: TRBJ1-2
size: -
D: -
CDR3: CASTKQISGAGSYGYTF
DNA: TGTGCCAGCACGAAGCAGATTTCAGGGGCCGGATCCTATGGCTACACCTTC

V: TRBV7-9
J: TRBJ2-3
size: -
D: TRBD1
CDR3: CAGSSGQGTDTQYF
DNA: TGTGCCGGAAGTTCGGGACAGGGGACAGATACGCAGTATTTT

V: TRBV19
J: TRBJ1-1
size: -
D: -
CDR3: CASTRERNEAFF
DNA: TGTGCCAGCACCCGCGAGAGAAATGAAGCTTTCTTT

V: TRBV9
J: TRBJ1-2
size: -
D: -
CDR3: CASSPRHAGDGYTF
DNA: TGTGCCAGCAGCCCACGGCACGCGGGGGATGGCTACACCTTC

V: TRBV18
J: TRBJ1-2
size: -
D: TRBD1
CDR3: CATTDREDGYTF
DNA: TGTGCCACCACGGACAGGGAAGATGGCTACACCTTC

V: TRBV2
J: TRBJ2-7
size: -
D: TRBD1
CDR3: CASSEGWDRGAYEQYF
DNA: TGTGCCAGCAGTGAAGGATGGGACAGGGGGGCCTACGAGCAGTACTTC

V: TRBV18
J: TRBJ2-7
size: once
D: -
CDR3: CASSPLSGGPGYEQYF
DNA: TGTGCCAGCTCTCCTCTCTCGGGGGGCCCCGGCTACGAGCAGTACTTC

V: TRBV28
J: TRBJ1-1
size: -
D: -
CDR3: CASSSHRTGRTEAFF
DNA: TGTGCCAGCAGTTCACACCGTACAGGGCGGACTGAAGCTTTCTTT

V: TRBV4-2
J: TRBJ1-2
size: -
D: TRBD1
CDR3: CASSQTRGQDGYTF
DNA: TGTGCCAGCAGCCAAACCAGGGGGCAGGATGGCTACACCTTC

V: TRBV28
J: TRBJ2-2
size: -
D: TRBD2
CDR3: CASTQLGVAGFGGELFF
DNA: TGTGCCAGCACCCAATTGGGGGTAGCGGGGTTCGGCGGGGAGCTGTTTTTT

V: TRBV4-3
J: TRBJ2-5
size: -
D: TRBD2
CDR3: CASSRQTSGQETQYF
DNA: TGCGCCAGCAGCCGCCAGACTAGCGGGCAAGAGACCCAGTACTTC

V: TRBV6-4
J: TRBJ1-6
size: -
D: -
CDR3: CARSRKLSSYNSPLHF
DNA: TGTGCCAGATCTCGAAAACTGAGCTCCTATAATTCACCCCTCCACTTT

V: TRBV28
J: TRBJ1-2
size: few
D: -
CDR3: CASSPRHRLNYGYTF
DNA: TGTGCCAGCAGTCCCCGACACCGTTTGAACTATGGCTACACCTTC

V: TRBV5-8
J: TRBJ2-2
size: -
D: TRBD1
CDR3: CASSWAGTGNTGELFF
DNA: TGTGCCAGCAGCTGGGCCGGGACAGGGAACACCGGGGAGCTGTTTTTT

V: TRBV3-1/TRBV3-2
J: TRBJ1-1
size: -
D: -
CDR3: CASGDGNTEAFF
DNA: TGTGCCAGCGGAGATGGGAACACTGAAGCTTTCTTT

V: TRBV28
J: TRBJ1-2
size: -
D: -
CDR3: CASSFFLQSDGYTF
DNA: TGTGCCAGCAGTTTCTTTCTACAGTCCGATGGCTACACCTTC

V: TRBV6-5
J: TRBJ2-1
size: -
D: TRBD2
CDR3: CASFSTSGGAEQFF
DNA: TGTGCCAGTTTTAGTACTAGCGGGGGGGCTGAGCAGTTCTTC

V: TRBV27
J: TRBJ1-1
size: -
D: -
CDR3: CASQVGTEAFF
DNA: TGTGCCAGCCAAGTCGGGACTGAAGCTTTCTTT

V: TRBV27
J: TRBJ2-7
size: few
D: -
CDR3: CASSSSKSDEQYF
DNA: TGTGCCAGCAGCTCCTCTAAAAGTGACGAGCAGTACTTC

V: TRBV27
J: TRBJ2-3
size: -
D: -
CDR3: CASSMDYTDTQYF
DNA: TGTGCCAGCAGTATGGACTACACAGATACGCAGTATTTT

V: TRBV6-5
J: TRBJ1-4
size: -
D: TRBD1
CDR3: CASTRQGAGEKLFF
DNA: TGTGCCAGCACTCGACAGGGGGCCGGTGAAAAACTGTTTTTT

V: TRBV5-1
J: TRBJ2-7
size: once
D: TRBD2
CDR3: CASSSLGGAGYEQYF
DNA: TGCGCCAGCAGCTCCCTCGGGGGGGCTGGGTACGAGCAGTACTTC

V: TRBV7-9
J: TRBJ1-2
size: -
D: TRBD1
CDR3: CASSSLGGTGLSGYTF
DNA: TGTGCCAGCAGTTCCCTTGGGGGGACAGGGTTGAGTGGCTACACCTTC

V: TRBV24-1
J: TRBJ2-2
size: -
D: -
CDR3: CATRDAGQSGELFF
DNA: TGTGCCACCAGGGATGCGGGGCAGTCCGGGGAGCTGTTTTTT

V: TRBV7-2
J: TRBJ1-6
size: -
D: TRBD1
CDR3: CASSSTGESPLHF
DNA: TGTGCCAGCAGCTCGACAGGGGAGTCACCCCTCCACTTT

V: TRBV15
J: TRBJ2-7
size: -
D: -
CDR3: CATSRQGSSYEQYF
DNA: TGTGCCACCAGCAGACAGGGTAGCTCCTACGAGCAGTACTTC

V: TRBV4-1
J: TRBJ1-5
size: once
D: -
CDR3: CASSQADRNSNQPQHF
DNA: TGCGCCAGCAGCCAAGCCGACAGAAATAGCAATCAGCCCCAGCATTTT